The 25 T cell receptor beta chains given below trace back to one sample, sequenced in a study of T cells in narcolepsy. TCRdb's table, derived via immunoSEQ multiplex PCR, lists solely in-frame clones and lacks some. The sample includes 25,000 to 35,000 clones, around 90% of them seen just once. Material for sequencing was CD45RA- memory CD4+ T cells from PBMCs. Receptors originate from a human donor with narcolepsy.

V and J are TRBV30 and TRBJ1-6, with TRBD1 as a possible D gene (5 bases). This CDR3 comprises 14 residues. V was clipped by 0 bases and J by 5 bases, with 8 bases between them. Germline-derived CDR1 and CDR2 are GTSNPN and SVGIG (reference sequence). CDR3 loop: CAWSVRGHNSPLHF. CDR3 in DNA: TGTGCCTGGAGTGTCCGGGGACATAATTCACCCCTCCACTTT.

V is TRBV6-1 and J is TRBJ2-4; D is undetermined. The CDR3 is 14 residues long. In germline, CDR1 is MNHNS, CDR2 SASEGT. V shed 4 bases and J shed 4 bases, with 11 bases lying between them. The CDR3 DNA reads as TGTGCCAGCAGTGTCCCGCCCCTGAAAAACATTCAGTACTTC. Translating gives CASSVPPLKNIQYF.

This chain uses TRBV7-2 with TRBJ2-5; the D call may be TRBD1 or TRBD2 (5 bases each). The V and J ends lost 1 base and 5 bases respectively, with 11 bases between them. The V gene's germline CDR1 is SGHTA and CDR2 FQGNSA. There are 14 residues in the CDR3. CDR3 in amino acids: CASSLGSGAETQYF. CDR3 sequence (DNA): TGTGCCAGCAGCTTAGGATCCGGGGCCGAGACCCAGTACTTC.

CDR3 amino acids: CASSILFPVPLYSNQPQHF. The CDR3, as DNA: TGTGCCAGCAGCATACTTTTCCCCGTCCCCTTGTATAGCAATCAGCCCCAGCATTTT. The chain employs TRBV9 and TRBJ1-5; D ambiguous. Trimming took 4 bases from V and 0 from J, leaving 23 bases between them. Germline V CDR1 and CDR2: SGDLS, YYNGEE. This CDR3 is 19 amino acids long.

The J gene is TRBJ1-3, the V gene TRBV30; D is uncertain. From germline, CDR1 is GTSNPN and CDR2 SVGIG (reference sequence). This CDR3 has 13 residues. V was cut by 0 bases and J by 0 bases, with 3 bases left in between. For the CDR3, the DNA is TGTGCCTGGAGTGTAGGCTCTGGAAACACCATATATTTT. Translating it yields CAWSVGSGNTIYF.

V gene TRBV10-3 combines with J gene TRBJ1-1; 7 bases fit TRBD1. The CDR3 length is 14 residues. Germline-derived CDR1 and CDR2 are ENHRY and SYGVKD. V dropped 6 bases and J dropped 2; count of bases not matched to a gene: 6. The CDR3 sequence: CAISSGTANTEAFF. As DNA, the CDR3 is TGTGCCATCAGCTCCGGGACAGCCAACACTGAAGCTTTCTTT.

The CDR3: CASSPDLGRINEKLFF. CDR3 DNA: TGTGCCAGCAGCCCGGACCTAGGACGGATTAATGAAAAACTGTTTTTT. The chain couples TRBV5-4 to TRBJ1-4; no clear D. Germline values: CDR1 SGHNT, CDR2 YYREEE (reference sequence). The CDR3 consists of 16 residues. Between the trimmed V and J ends, which lost 4 bases and 4 bases, there was a span of 17 bases.

The chain couples TRBV2 to TRBJ1-5, with D possibly matching TRBD1 (5 bases). The CDR3 runs to 13 residues. The V end was cut by 4 bases, the J end by 4 bases, with 8 bases between. Germline V lookup: CDR1 SNHLY, CDR2 FYNNEI. As DNA, the CDR3 is TGTGCCAGCAGTGTCAGGGAGAATCAGCCCCAGCATTTT. Translated: CASSVRENQPQHF.

J is TRBJ2-5 and V is TRBV10-3, with TRBD2 identical over 7 bases. CDR1 is ENHRY and CDR2 is SYGVKD in the germline V gene. Trimming cost V 6 bases and J 2 bases; bases outside gene matches: 9. There are 15 residues in the CDR3. CDR3 sequence reads: CAIRRTGGPQETQYF. The DNA for the CDR3 is TGTGCCATCAGGAGGACGGGGGGACCGCAAGAGACCCAGTACTTC.

The chain carries TRBV20-1 and TRBJ2-2; D unresolved. The germline V gene encodes CDR1 DFQATT and CDR2 SNEGSKA (reference sequence). V was shortened by 5 bases and J by 5 bases, with 6 bases between the two germline ends. CDR3 length equals 11 residues. CDR3 sequence reads: CSAAPTGELFF. CDR3 coding DNA: TGCAGTGCTGCTCCTACCGGGGAGCTGTTTTTT.

CDR3 protein: CASSFRGAHTDTQYF. DNA of the CDR3: TGTGCCAGCAGCTTCAGGGGGGCACACACAGATACGCAGTATTTT. The J gene is TRBJ2-3, the V gene TRBV5-6; maybe TRBD1 (7 bases). The CDR3 length is 15 residues. The germline CDR1 and CDR2 sequences are SGHDT and YYEEEE. The germline V and J ends were trimmed by 2 bases and 2 bases, with 12 bases remaining between them. The whole variable domain, filled in from reference TRBV5-6 and TRBJ2-3, reads DAGVTQSPTHLIKTRGQQVTLRCSPKSGHDTVSWYQQALGQGPQFIFQYYEEEERQRGNFPDRFSGHQFPNYSSELNVNALLLGDSALYLCASSFRGAHTDTQYFGPGTRLTVL.

The rearrangement uses TRBV11-1 and TRBJ2-7, with TRBD1 identical over 12 bases. This CDR3 is 13 amino acids long. Per the germline V gene, CDR1 is SGHAT and CDR2 is FQDESV (reference sequence). V trimming: 5 bases; J trimming: 5 bases; junction bases outside the gene matches: 1. The CDR3 DNA follows: TGTGCCAGCAGCGGGACAGGGGGCAACGAGCAGTACTTC. This translates into CASSGTGGNEQYF.

The chain combines TRBV5-8 with TRBJ1-4, with TRBD1 as a possible D gene (5 bases). The length of the CDR3 is 16 residues. Between the trimmed V and J ends, which lost 3 bases and 0 bases, there was a span of 12 bases. Germline CDR1 is SGHTS and CDR2 is YDEGEE. The CDR3 protein is CASSYGQAATNEKLFF. The CDR3 DNA is TGTGCCAGCAGCTATGGACAAGCAGCAACTAATGAAAAACTGTTTTTT.

This clone was seen more than once but under ten times. The rearrangement links TRBV5-4 to TRBJ1-4, with 11 bases fitting TRBD1. Trimming cost V 1 base and J 6 bases; bases outside gene matches: 2. CDR3 size: 15 residues. The germline V gene encodes CDR1 SGHNT and CDR2 YYREEE (reference sequence). The CDR3 is CASSLSGQGDEKLFF. The CDR3 nucleotides read TGTGCCAGCAGCTTGTCGGGACAGGGGGATGAAAAACTGTTTTTT. Full variable domain (rest looked up from reference TRBV5-4 and TRBJ1-4): ETGVTQSPTHLIKTRGQQVTLRCSSQSGHNTVSWYQQALGQGPQFIFQYYREEENGRGNFPPRFSGLQFPNYSSELNVNALELDDSALYLCASSLSGQGDEKLFFGSGTQLSVL.

The chain joins TRBV19 to TRBJ2-7; D may be TRBD2 (6 bases). The CDR3 extends over 14 amino acids. V gave up 1 base and J gave up 7 bases, with 14 bases separating them. Germline CDR1 LNHDA, CDR2 SQIVND (reference sequence). CDR3 nucleotides: TGTGCCAGTAGTATAGGGTCGGGAGTCGGGGAGCAGTACTTC. Protein product: CASSIGSGVGEQYF. Combining the CDR3 with reference TRBV19 and TRBJ2-7 gives the whole variable domain DGGITQSPKYLFRKEGQNVTLSCEQNLNHDAMYWYRQDPGQGLRLIYYSQIVNDFQKGDIAEGYSVSREKKESFPLTVTSAQKNPTAFYLCASSIGSGVGEQYFGPGTRLTVT.

This chain joins TRBV6-1 and TRBJ2-5; TRBD1 matches at 9 bases. Germline lookup yields CDR1 MNHNS and CDR2 SASEGT. The length of the CDR3 is 14 residues. V lost 4 bases, J lost 3 bases, and 3 bases stayed unmatched. The CDR3 sequence is CASSAGQGEETQYF. In nucleotides, the CDR3 is TGTGCCAGCAGTGCGGGACAGGGTGAAGAGACCCAGTACTTC.

The genes are TRBV6-6 and TRBJ2-7; 9 bases agree with TRBD1. There are 14 residues in the CDR3. CDR1 and CDR2 from the germline V gene are MNHNY and SVGAGI (reference sequence). J gave up 2 bases and V 10 bases, and 9 bases lay outside the gene matches. The CDR3 spells CANTGTGYTYEQYF. The CDR3 bases are TGTGCCAACACTGGGACAGGGTATACCTACGAGCAGTACTTC.

The CDR3 reads CASSSGQGYNSPLHF. The CDR3 DNA reads as TGCGCCAGCAGCTCGGGACAGGGCTATAATTCACCCCTCCACTTT. The chain combines TRBV5-1 with TRBJ1-6; 9 bases are a match to TRBD1. V shed 3 bases and J 3 bases; nucleotides not matched to a gene: 1. The germline CDR1 and CDR2 sequences are SGHRS and YFSETQ. CDR3 length equals 15 residues.

The V call is TRBV30, the J call TRBJ2-5; TRBD2 aligns across 8 bases. Trimming removed 2 bases from V and 1 base from J; junction bases left unmatched: 6. Germline-derived CDR1 and CDR2 are GTSNPN and SVGIG (reference sequence). The CDR3 sequence is 15 residues long. The CDR3 here is CAWSFPGLGQETQYF. Here the CDR3 DNA reads TGTGCCTGGAGTTTCCCGGGACTAGGCCAAGAGACCCAGTACTTC.

V is TRBV6-1 and J is TRBJ1-5, with TRBD1 matching 7 bases. Losses at the gene ends were 2 bases for V and 0 bases for J; bases not matched to a gene: 13. CDR3 length: 19 residues. CDR1 is MNHNS and CDR2 is SASEGT in the germline V gene. The CDR3 loop is CASSEQTLEGAYSNQPQHF. DNA for the CDR3: TGTGCCAGCAGTGAACAGACCCTCGAGGGGGCTTATAGCAATCAGCCCCAGCATTTT.

For the CDR3, the DNA is TGTGCCAGCAGCAAACGGACAGCGAACACCGGGGAGCTGTTTTTT. Its protein is CASSKRTANTGELFF. V is TRBV9 and J is TRBJ2-2, with D possibly being TRBD1 (6 bases). This CDR3 comprises 15 residues. The ends were cut back, 4 bases at V and 0 bases at J, with 10 bases in the middle. Looked up from germline, CDR1 is SGDLS and CDR2 is YYNGEE.

About this clone: In the same sample, other DNA sequences code for this CDR3. The rearrangement joins TRBV6-1 to TRBJ1-2; possible D gene TRBD1, 5 bases. This CDR3 comprises 14 residues. With 2 bases removed from V and 5 bases from J, the gap between germline ends came to 12 bases. In germline, CDR1 is MNHNS, CDR2 SASEGT. CDR3 residues: CASSESTGGYGYTF. The CDR3 DNA reads TGTGCCAGCAGTGAATCCACGGGGGGATATGGCTACACCTTC.

The V and J genes are TRBV9 and TRBJ2-1; a possible D gene is TRBD2 (6 bases). Germline CDR1 is SGDLS and CDR2 is YYNGEE. The V end was cut by 0 bases, the J end by 7 bases, with 11 bases between. The CDR3 covers 14 residues. The CDR3 sequence: CASSVDPLANEQFF. DNA of the CDR3: TGTGCCAGCAGCGTAGACCCCCTAGCGAATGAGCAGTTCTTC.

This clone has only one observation. The V call is TRBV5-1, the J call TRBJ2-5, with D possibly matching TRBD2 (6 bases). CDR1 is SGHRS, CDR2 YFSETQ, per germline. CDR3 length: 13 residues. V lost 0 bases and J lost 4, with 7 bases in between. CDR3 amino acids: CASSLGGGETQYF. The CDR3 coding sequence is TGCGCCAGCAGCTTGGGGGGAGGAGAGACCCAGTACTTC.

The chain recombines TRBV10-1 with TRBJ2-4; the D gene is possibly TRBD1 (6 bases). The V end lost 4 bases, the J end lost 4 bases, and 26 bases lay between the germline ends. This CDR3 region has 19 residues. Germline V lookup: CDR1 WNHNN, CDR2 SYGVQD (reference sequence). CDR3 sequence (DNA): TGCGCCAGCAGTGCCACCGTTTATACTCGGGACACCCAAAAAAACATTCAGTACTTC. Amino acids: CASSATVYTRDTQKNIQYF.